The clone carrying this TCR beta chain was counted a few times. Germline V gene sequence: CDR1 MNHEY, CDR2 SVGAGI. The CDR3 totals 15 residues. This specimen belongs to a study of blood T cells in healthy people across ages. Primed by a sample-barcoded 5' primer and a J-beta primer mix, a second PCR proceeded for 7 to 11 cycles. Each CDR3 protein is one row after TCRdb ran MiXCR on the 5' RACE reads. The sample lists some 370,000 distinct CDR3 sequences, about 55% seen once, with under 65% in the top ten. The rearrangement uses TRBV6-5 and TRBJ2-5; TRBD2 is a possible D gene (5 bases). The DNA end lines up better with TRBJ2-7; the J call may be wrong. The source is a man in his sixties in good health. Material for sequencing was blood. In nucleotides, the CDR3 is TGTGCCAGCAGCCCGGGGTACACTCGGATTCACGAGCAGTACTTC. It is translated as CASSPGYTRIHEQYF.